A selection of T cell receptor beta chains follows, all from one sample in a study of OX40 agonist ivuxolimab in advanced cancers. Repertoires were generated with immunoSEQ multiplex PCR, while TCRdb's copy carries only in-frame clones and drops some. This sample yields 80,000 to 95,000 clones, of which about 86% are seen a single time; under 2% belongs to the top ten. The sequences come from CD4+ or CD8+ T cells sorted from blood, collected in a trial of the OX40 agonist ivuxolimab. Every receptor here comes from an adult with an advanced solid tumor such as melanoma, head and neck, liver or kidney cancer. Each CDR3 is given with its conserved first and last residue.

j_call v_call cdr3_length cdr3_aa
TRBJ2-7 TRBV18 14 CAPPAPTDHYEQYF
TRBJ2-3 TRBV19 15 CASSPREQRTDTQYF
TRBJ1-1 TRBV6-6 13 CASSYSHGGEAFF
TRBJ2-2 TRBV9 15 CASSVEPMNTGELFF
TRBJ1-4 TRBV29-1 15 CSVVRGQGGYEKLFF
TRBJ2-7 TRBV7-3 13 CASSLTVRDEQYF
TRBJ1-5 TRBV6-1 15 CASSSLGTGNQPQHF
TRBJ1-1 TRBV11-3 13 CASSLEGATEAFF
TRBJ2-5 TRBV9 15 CASSDRQGASETQYF
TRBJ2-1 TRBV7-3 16 CASSLRSSSGYNEQFF
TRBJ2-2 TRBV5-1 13 CASSLDRLGKLFF
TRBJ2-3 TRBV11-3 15 CASSLRDSLTDTQYF
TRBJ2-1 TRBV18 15 CASSLRTGLTNEQFF
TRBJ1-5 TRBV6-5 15 CASRLRGEANQPQHF
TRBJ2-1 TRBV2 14 CASSETSKGNEQFF
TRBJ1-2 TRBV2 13 CASRDEGVGGYTF
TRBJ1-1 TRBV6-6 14 CASSPPKATTEAFF
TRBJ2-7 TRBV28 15 CASRNGASGGREQYF
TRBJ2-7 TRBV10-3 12 CAISDGEDEQYF
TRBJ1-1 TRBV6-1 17 CASSEGGRGKGNTEAFF
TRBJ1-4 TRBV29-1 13 CSAEGSVGEKLFF
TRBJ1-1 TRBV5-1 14 CASSFLKGDTEAFF
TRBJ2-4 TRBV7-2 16 CASSLEARDRKNIQYF
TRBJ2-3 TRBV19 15 CASSMGQGSTDTQYF
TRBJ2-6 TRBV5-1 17 CASSLATGLSGANVLTF
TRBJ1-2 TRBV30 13 CAWSPDSYYGYTF
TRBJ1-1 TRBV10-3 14 CAISLDGMNTEAFF
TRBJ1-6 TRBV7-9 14 CASSRGRYNSPLHF
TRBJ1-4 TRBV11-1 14 CASSLDFFNEKLFF
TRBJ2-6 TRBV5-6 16 CASSNYRALGANVLTF
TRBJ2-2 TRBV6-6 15 CASSSGHGGAGELFF
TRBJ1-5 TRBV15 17 CATSREMVGMYGQPQHF
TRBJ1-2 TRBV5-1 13 CASSVDGPYGYTF
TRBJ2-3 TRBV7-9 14 CASSQQLSTDTQYF
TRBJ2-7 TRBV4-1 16 CASSQQTGTGGVEQYF
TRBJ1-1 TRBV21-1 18 CASSKGGAGGGMNTEAFF
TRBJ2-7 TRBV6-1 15 CASSVRGREIGEQYF
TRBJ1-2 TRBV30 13 CAWSGQGVYGYTF
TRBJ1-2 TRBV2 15 CASNLGQGFVDGYTF
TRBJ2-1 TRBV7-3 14 CASSSNGGYDEQFF
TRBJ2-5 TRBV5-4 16 CASSPGLAGAQETQYF
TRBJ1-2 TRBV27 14 CASSYQGRDYGYTF
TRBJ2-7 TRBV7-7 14 CASSLDFARSEQYF
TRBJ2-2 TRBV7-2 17 CASSLDLRGLSTGELFF
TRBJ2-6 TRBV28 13 CASIRSGANVLTF